A selection of T cell receptor beta chains follows, all from one sample in a study of T-cell memory formation after mild COVID-19. TCRdb processed the 5' RACE reads anew with MiXCR; each CDR3 protein has one entry. The sample records a few hundred thousand distinct CDR3 sequences, approximately 23% being singletons. Sequencing was performed on PBMCs or a T cell subset sorted from them (not recorded which). The receptor source for this set is an adult woman who had mild COVID-19 (a few samples of this study predate the infection). Cell type and time point are not known. Both conserved end residues are part of each CDR3. Each record gives: V gene, D gene, clone size, J gene, CDR3 protein, CDR3 DNA. A D gene is named only where the DNA matches it firmly. Rows give clone size only sometimes, using once, few, many, or a class for an expanded clone.

>TRBV6-6|TRBD1|few|TRBJ1-1
CASSDRGNTEAFF
TGTGCCAGCAGCGACAGGGGGAACACTGAAGCTTTCTTT
>TRBV14|.|few|TRBJ1-2
CASSPPSTAFYGYTF
TGTGCCAGCAGCCCACCCTCGACGGCGTTCTATGGCTACACCTTC
>TRBV20-1|.|.|TRBJ2-7
CSARSSLRREQYF
TGCAGTGCTAGATCTAGTCTGAGGAGGGAGCAGTACTTC
>TRBV12-5|.|.|TRBJ2-3
CASGTNRGGRDTQYF
TGTGCTAGTGGCACGAACAGGGGAGGACGCGATACGCAGTATTTT
>TRBV4-1|TRBD2|few|TRBJ2-7
CASSQGLAGYEQYF
TGCGCCAGCAGCCAGGGACTAGCGGGGTACGAGCAGTACTTC
>TRBV6-5|.|.|TRBJ2-2
CATGEGTGELFF
TGTGCCACGGGAGAGGGCACCGGGGAGCTGTTTTTT
>TRBV4-1|.|.|TRBJ2-1
CASSQSPNNEQFF
TGCGCCAGCAGCCAATCCCCGAACAATGAGCAGTTCTTC
>TRBV3-1|.|.|TRBJ1-1
CASSPSVWMNTEAFF
TGTGCCAGCAGTCCCTCGGTTTGGATGAACACTGAAGCTTTCTTT
>TRBV5-6|TRBD1|.|TRBJ1-5
CASSLTGSGGSNQPQHF
TGTGCCAGCAGCCTGACAGGGTCGGGAGGTAGCAATCAGCCCCAGCATTTT
>TRBV4-3|TRBD2|.|TRBJ2-2
CASSQEKRGSGGELFF
TGCGCCAGCAGCCAAGAAAAGCGGGGGAGTGGTGGGGAGCTGTTTTTT
>TRBV4-1|.|few|TRBJ1-1
CASSPGGHQNTEAFF
TGCGCCAGCAGCCCCGGGGGGCACCAGAACACTGAAGCTTTCTTT
>TRBV4-2|.|few|TRBJ2-1
CASSQELNEQFF
TGTGCCAGCAGCCAGGAGCTAAATGAGCAGTTCTTC
>TRBV11-1|.|.|TRBJ2-3
CASSLYRAGGTDTQYF
TGTGCCAGCAGCTTATACCGTGCAGGGGGCACAGATACGCAGTATTTT
>TRBV6-5|.|few|TRBJ2-5
CASSYSQSQETQYF
TGTGCCAGCAGTTACAGTCAGAGTCAAGAGACCCAGTACTTC
>TRBV3-1|.|.|TRBJ1-2
CASSSTYGYTF
TGTGCCAGCAGCAGTACCTATGGCTACACCTTC
>TRBV9|TRBD1|few|TRBJ1-1
CASSPVGQAGSTEAFF
TGTGCCAGCAGCCCAGTCGGACAGGCCGGGTCCACTGAAGCTTTCTTT
>TRBV7-2|.|.|TRBJ1-1
CASSLGPFANTEAFF
TGTGCCAGCAGCTTAGGGCCTTTTGCGAACACTGAAGCTTTCTTT
>TRBV5-1|TRBD1|.|TRBJ2-7
CASSFGQGVDEQYF
TGCGCCAGCAGCTTCGGGCAGGGGGTTGACGAGCAGTACTTC
>TRBV6-2/TRBV6-3|.|.|TRBJ2-3
CASSLGLPEDTQYF
TGTGCCAGCAGCCTGGGACTTCCTGAAGATACGCAGTATTTT
>TRBV19|.|.|TRBJ2-2
CASKNREGNGELFF
TGTGCCAGTAAAAACAGGGAAGGGAACGGGGAGCTGTTTTTT
>TRBV27|TRBD1|few|TRBJ2-1
CASSDDVRDRGRNEQFF
TGTGCCAGCAGTGATGATGTCCGGGACAGGGGGCGTAATGAGCAGTTCTTC
>TRBV6-2/TRBV6-3|.|.|TRBJ2-7
CASSYAPYEQYF
TGTGCCAGCAGTTACGCCCCCTACGAGCAGTACTTC
>TRBV20-1|TRBD1|.|TRBJ2-7
CSARDGTGPYEQYF
TGCAGTGCTAGAGATGGGACAGGGCCCTACGAGCAGTACTTC
>TRBV7-8|TRBD1|few|TRBJ1-5
CASSPDRVLGQPQHF
TGTGCCAGCAGCCCGGACAGGGTCTTAGGCCAGCCCCAGCATTTT
>TRBV14|TRBD2|.|TRBJ2-2
CASSATSGSTGELFF
TGTGCCAGCAGCGCGACTAGCGGGTCCACCGGGGAGCTGTTTTTT
>TRBV27|.|.|TRBJ2-7
CASSSLPPTYEQYF
TGTGCCAGCAGTTCCCTACCCCCTACCTACGAGCAGTACTTC
>TRBV12-3/TRBV12-4|TRBD2|many|TRBJ2-1
CASSFGAGDFHNEQFF
TGTGCCAGCAGTTTCGGAGCGGGAGATTTTCACAATGAGCAGTTCTTC
>TRBV7-6|.|few|TRBJ2-3
CASSQFTDTQYF
TGTGCCAGCAGCCAATTCACAGATACGCAGTATTTT
>TRBV11-2|.|few|TRBJ2-2
CASSLTRASGELFF
TGTGCCAGCAGCTTAACCCGTGCCTCCGGGGAGCTGTTTTTT
>TRBV11-2|TRBD2|.|TRBJ2-1
CASSLQASGSVNEQFF
TGTGCCAGCAGCCTGCAAGCTAGCGGGAGCGTGAATGAGCAGTTCTTC
>TRBV5-1|TRBD2|.|TRBJ2-3
CASSPGLAGGPPDTQYF
TGCGCCAGCAGCCCGGGACTAGCGGGGGGGCCCCCAGATACGCAGTATTTT